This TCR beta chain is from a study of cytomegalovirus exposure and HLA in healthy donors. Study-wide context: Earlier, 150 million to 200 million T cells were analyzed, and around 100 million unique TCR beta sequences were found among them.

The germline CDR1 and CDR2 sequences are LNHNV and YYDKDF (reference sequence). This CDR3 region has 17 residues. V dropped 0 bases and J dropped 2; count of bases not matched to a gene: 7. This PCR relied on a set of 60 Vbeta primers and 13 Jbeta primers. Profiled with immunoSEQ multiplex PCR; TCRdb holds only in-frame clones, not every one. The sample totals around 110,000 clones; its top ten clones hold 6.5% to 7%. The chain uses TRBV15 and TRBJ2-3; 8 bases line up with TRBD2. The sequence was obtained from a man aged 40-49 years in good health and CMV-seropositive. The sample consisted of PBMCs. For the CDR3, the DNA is TGTGCCACCAGCAGAGATCAAACTAGCGGACTCACAGATACGCAGTATTTT. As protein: CATSRDQTSGLTDTQYF.